This T cell receptor beta chain was found in a study of cytomegalovirus exposure and HLA in healthy donors. In regard to this clone: The antigen remains undetermined.

From germline, CDR1 is LNHDA and CDR2 SQIVND (reference sequence). The CDR3 contains 15 residues. J gave up 2 bases and V 2 bases, and 4 bases lay outside the gene matches. Study outcomes and limitations: The study listed roughly 160 cytomegalovirus-associated TCR beta chains. In vitro data verified a few CMV-associated chains as specific for CMV antigens.

13 Jbeta primers and 60 Vbeta primers were used for the PCR. The assay was immunoSEQ multiplex PCR, and TCRdb's table has in-frame clones only and misses some. The sample consists of 110,000 or so clones, approximately 74% of them appearing once. The sample consisted of PBMCs. The TCR sequence derives from a woman between 40 and 55 years old in good health and CMV-seropositive. J is TRBJ2-7 and V is TRBV19; TRBD1 agrees at 9 bases. The CDR3 loop is CASSITGTGTYEQYF. CDR3 coding DNA: TGTGCCAGTAGTATAACTGGGACAGGGACCTACGAGCAGTACTTC.